These 20 T cell receptor beta chains share one sample of origin, sequenced in a study of blood T cells in healthy people across ages. Sample-barcoded 5' priming and a J-beta primer mix drove a second PCR of roughly 7 to 11 cycles. TCRdb re-called the 5' RACE reads with MiXCR, one entry per CDR3 protein. This sample has some 760,000 distinct CDR3 sequences, with 25% found just once. These sequences were also reported in another study, on T cells of mothers and their children.

The sequencing sample was made of blood. These receptors all stem from a boy younger than 18 in good health.

The chain recombines TRBV6-5 with TRBJ2-7, with D perhaps matching TRBD2 (5 bases). V was cut by 4 bases and J by 2 bases, with 9 bases left in between. CDR1 MNHEY and CDR2 SVGAGI come from the germline V gene. The CDR3 runs to 13 residues. CDR3 amino acids: CASSSLAPYEQYF. The CDR3 DNA reads as TGTGCCAGCAGTTCTCTAGCCCCCTACGAGCAGTACTTC.

J is TRBJ2-3 and V is TRBV2, with D unclear. Trimming removed 5 bases at V and 4 bases at J, with 7 bases between. In germline, CDR1 is SNHLY, CDR2 FYNNEI. The CDR3 has 12 residues. CDR3: CASSISPDTQYF. The CDR3 nucleotides are TGTGCCAGCAGTATTTCCCCAGATACGCAGTATTTT.

This clonotype was seen only a few times. This chain connects TRBV29-1 to TRBJ1-4, with 8 nucleotides matching TRBD1. CDR3 length: 15 residues. Germline loops: CDR1 SQVTM, CDR2 ANQGSEA. V lost 4 bases, J lost 2 bases, and 6 bases stayed unmatched. For the CDR3, the DNA is TGCAGCGTTGCGACCCAGGGGGCGACTAATGAAAAACTGTTTTTT. It encodes CSVATQGATNEKLFF.

This chain joins TRBV2 and TRBJ2-7; TRBD2 agrees at 11 bases. The germline gives CDR1 SNHLY, CDR2 FYNNEI. The CDR3 contains 14 residues. V lost 6 bases and J lost 3; bases outside the gene matches: 4. CDR3 region: CASRLGTSGYEQYF. In nucleotides, the CDR3 is TGTGCCAGCAGACTTGGGACTAGCGGCTACGAGCAGTACTTC.

The chain combines TRBV2 with TRBJ2-2; the D gene is possibly TRBD1 (6 bases). There are 13 residues in the CDR3. Germline-derived CDR1 and CDR2 are SNHLY and FYNNEI. The V and J ends lost 2 bases and 6 bases respectively, with 7 bases between them. As DNA, the CDR3 is TGTGCCAGCAGTGAAACAGGGCCCGGGGAGCTGTTTTTT. Translated, it gives CASSETGPGELFF.

The chain uses TRBV6-5 and TRBJ2-5; 11 bases fit TRBD2. CDR1 and CDR2 from the germline V gene are MNHEY and SVGAGI. Losses at the gene ends were 2 bases for V and 4 bases for J; bases not matched to a gene: 3. There are 15 residues in the CDR3. The chain's CDR3 is CASSYTGLAGETQYF. CDR3 bases: TGTGCCAGCAGTTACACAGGACTAGCGGGAGAGACCCAGTACTTC.

This clonotype appeared a few times. V gene TRBV2 combines with J gene TRBJ2-1, with 8 positions matching TRBD2. The V gene end was trimmed by 6 bases and the J gene end by 7 bases; junction bases not matched to a gene: 14. Germline lookup yields CDR1 SNHLY and CDR2 FYNNEI. The CDR3 is made up of 16 amino acids. In DNA form, the CDR3 reads TGTGCCAGCAGCGCACTCATAGCGGGACTTAGGAATGAGCAGTTCTTC. Its protein is CASSALIAGLRNEQFF.

This clonotype was counted between two and nine times. V usage is TRBV19 and J usage is TRBJ2-7, with D possibly TRBD1 on 5 matching bases. Per the germline V gene, CDR1 is LNHDA and CDR2 is SQIVND (reference sequence). CDR3 length: 11 amino acids. Trimming removed 8 bases from V and 7 bases from J, with 12 bases in between. The CDR3 DNA follows: TGTGCCAGTGGACAAGGCCTAGAGCAGTACTTC. Residues: CASGQGLEQYF.

This clonotype was counted only a few times. The chain links TRBV28 to TRBJ2-5, with 7 bases matching TRBD1. The J call may be in error: the DNA end matches TRBJ2-7 better. CDR1 and CDR2 from the germline V gene are MDHEN and SYDVKM. The CDR3 contains 14 residues. CDR3 loop: CASSFNRGKREQYF. In DNA, the CDR3 is TGTGCCAGCAGTTTCAACAGGGGAAAGCGCGAGCAGTACTTC.

The chain couples TRBV7-2 to TRBJ2-1; D gene ambiguous. Germline CDR1 and CDR2: SGHTA and FQGNSA. This CDR3 region has 14 residues. The V end was cut by 5 bases, the J end by 4 bases, with 12 bases between. This CDR3 is CASSPTVKYNEQFF. CDR3 in DNA: TGTGCCAGCAGCCCAACCGTCAAATACAATGAGCAGTTCTTC. Combining the CDR3 with reference TRBV7-2 and TRBJ2-1 gives the whole variable domain GAGVSQSPSNKVTEKGKDVELRCDPISGHTALYWYRQSLGQGLEFLIYFQGNSAPDKSGLPSDRFSAERTGGSVSTLTIQRTQQEDSAVYLCASSPTVKYNEQFFGPGTRLTVL.

CDR3 bases: TGTGCCAGCAGTGAATGGGCTGCAACTAATGAAAAACTGTTTTTT. This translates into CASSEWAATNEKLFF. This rearrangement joins TRBV2 to TRBJ1-4; no clear D gene. This CDR3 is 15 amino acids long. V dropped 2 bases and J dropped 0 bases, with 7 bases sitting between them. The germline V gene encodes CDR1 SNHLY and CDR2 FYNNEI.

The chain combines TRBV12-3 or TRBV12-4 with TRBJ2-1; TRBD2 matches 10 bases. The CDR3 sequence is 14 residues long. V was pared by 4 bases and J by 11 bases, with 8 bases of the junction left unmatched. For the CDR3, the DNA is TGTGCCAGCAGTTCCCGTAGCGGGGGGTATAAGCAGTTCTTC. It translates to CASSSRSGGYKQFF.

This clonotype showed up many times. The chain couples TRBV5-1 to TRBJ2-7; D call uncertain. The germline gives CDR1 SGHRS, CDR2 YFSETQ. The CDR3 extends over 15 amino acids. V lost 0 bases, J lost 3 bases, and 13 bases lay in between. CDR3: CASSLEVSGNYEQYF. Here the CDR3 DNA reads TGCGCCAGCAGCTTGGAGGTCTCAGGCAACTACGAGCAGTACTTC.

The chain is built from TRBV9 and TRBJ2-3; the match to TRBD2 covers 9 bases. With V trimmed by 3 bases and J by 3 bases, 11 bases remained unmatched. The CDR3 spans 17 residues. CDR1 and CDR2 (germline): SGDLS, YYNGEE. The DNA of the CDR3 is TGTGCCAGCAGCGCAGGACCTAGCGGGGCGGTAACAGATACGCAGTATTTT. This sequence encodes CASSAGPSGAVTDTQYF.

V gene TRBV11-2 combines with J gene TRBJ2-1; the match to TRBD1 covers 7 bases. Trimming took 6 bases from V and 5 from J; bases not matched to a gene: 10. The CDR3 is made up of 15 amino acids. Germline V lookup: CDR1 SGHAT, CDR2 FQNNGV. The CDR3 reads CASRKGGQVNNEQFF. The DNA of the CDR3 is TGTGCCAGCAGGAAAGGCGGACAGGTTAACAATGAGCAGTTCTTC.

This clonotype occurred a few times. This chain uses TRBV29-1 with TRBJ1-6; TRBD1 matches at 9 bases. The CDR3 is made up of 15 amino acids. CDR1 is SQVTM, CDR2 ANQGSEA, per germline. V was pared by 5 bases and J by 2 bases, with 4 bases of the junction left unmatched. CDR3 in DNA: TGCAGCGTTTTGGACAGGGGCCCCTATAATTCACCCCTCCACTTT. It translates to CSVLDRGPYNSPLHF.

This clonotype has only a few counts. This chain uses TRBV15 with TRBJ2-1; tentative D call: TRBD1 (6 bases). The end of the DNA aligns better with TRBJ2-5, so the J call may be wrong. Germline CDR1 LNHNV, CDR2 YYDKDF (reference sequence). The CDR3 totals 16 residues. The DNA of the CDR3 is TGTGCCACCAGCAGAGATATTAGGGGGTACCAAGAGACCCAGTACTTC. Amino acids: CATSRDIRGYQETQYF.

Comments on this clonotype: At one end, the junction sequence differs from germline, possibly due to a read error. The CDR3 here is CASSLAEGLNEQFF. The CDR3 DNA reads as TGTGCTAGCAGCTTAGCCGAGGGCCTCAATGAGCAGTTCTTC. V is TRBV7-7 and J is TRBJ2-1; TRBD2 might be the D (5 bases). Germline CDR1 is SSHAT and CDR2 is FNYEAQ (reference sequence). There are 14 residues in the CDR3.

The chain recombines TRBV15 with TRBJ1-1; D gene unclear. The CDR3 has 15 residues. The V and J ends lost 3 bases and 2 bases respectively, with 13 bases between them. Germline loops: CDR1 LNHNV, CDR2 YYDKDF (reference sequence). CDR3 sequence: CATSSGGELNTEAFF. DNA of the CDR3: TGTGCCACCAGCAGTGGAGGAGAATTAAACACTGAAGCTTTCTTT.

This clonotype showed up just a few times. The chain has TRBV10-2 and TRBJ2-7; D remains ambiguous. Between the trimmed V and J ends, which lost 2 bases and 0 bases, there was a span of 8 bases. Germline V gene data show CDR1 as WSHSY and CDR2 as SAAADI. This CDR3 comprises 14 residues. This CDR3 is CASSEGRSSYEQYF. The CDR3, as DNA: TGCGCCAGCAGTGAGGGACGGAGCTCCTACGAGCAGTACTTC.